The 20 T cell receptor beta chains reported below all come from one sample, sequenced in a study of beta chain features in type 1 diabetes. Since all of the isolated RNA was reverse transcribed, expressed TCRB transcripts were what got sequenced. Only in-frame clones appear in the TCRdb table, and some are missing; sequencing was by immunoSEQ multiplex PCR. The profile shows 200,000 to 250,000 clones, roughly 11% of them singletons. Sequenced sample: central memory CD4+ T cells from blood. All receptors derive from a man younger than 35 in good health.

The CDR3 sequence is CASSGPGTRGNNEQFF. The CDR3 nucleotides are TGTGCCAGCAGCGGTCCCGGGACTAGAGGAAACAATGAGCAGTTCTTC. The chain employs TRBV5-4 and TRBJ2-1; 8 bases match TRBD2. This CDR3 comprises 16 residues. Trimming cost V 4 bases and J 5 bases; bases outside gene matches: 11. Germline V CDR1 and CDR2: SGHNT, YYREEE (reference sequence).

This clone has just a few counts. The chain carries TRBV10-3 and TRBJ2-3; 7 bases are shared with TRBD1. V lost 4 bases and J lost 4; bases outside the gene matches: 14. CDR3 length equals 17 residues. Germline-derived CDR1 and CDR2 are ENHRY and SYGVKD. CDR3 loop: CAISGYRDRSSPDTQYF. The CDR3 nucleotides read TGTGCCATCAGTGGTTACCGGGACAGATCGTCCCCAGATACGCAGTATTTT.

In this sample, this clone turned up a few times. This chain connects TRBV30 to TRBJ2-5; 7 nucleotides agree with TRBD1. The CDR3 has 11 amino acids. The V gene's germline CDR1 is GTSNPN and CDR2 SVGIG (reference sequence). V was pared by 8 bases and J by 4 bases, with 4 bases of the junction left unmatched. CDR3 protein: CAGGQLETQYF. The CDR3 nucleotides read TGTGCCGGGGGACAGCTAGAGACCCAGTACTTC.

The genes are TRBV25-1 and TRBJ1-4; TRBD1 is a possible D gene (6 bases). CDR1 is MGHDK and CDR2 is SYGVNS in the germline V gene. V was clipped by 8 bases and J by 8 bases, with 21 bases between them. This CDR3 region has 15 residues. As DNA, the CDR3 is TGTGCCAGCTCCATCGGGGGCAGGGGAGGGGAAAAACTGTTTTTT. Translated, it gives CASSIGGRGGEKLFF.

This clone was seen more than once but under ten times. The rearrangement links TRBV28 to TRBJ1-5, with 11 bases matching TRBD1. CDR3 length: 16 amino acids. The germline V gene encodes CDR1 MDHEN and CDR2 SYDVKM. Germline trimming cut 4 bases from V and 1 base from J; bases unmatched to any gene: 3. The CDR3 is CASSSGTGGSNQPQHF. DNA for the CDR3: TGTGCCAGCAGTTCCGGGACAGGGGGAAGCAATCAGCCCCAGCATTTT.

This rearrangement joins TRBV18 to TRBJ2-5; D is possibly TRBD2 (5 bases). This CDR3 spans 16 amino acids. Per the germline V gene, CDR1 is KGHSH and CDR2 is LQKENI. Trimming took 2 bases from V and 0 from J, leaving 13 bases between them. CDR3 nucleotides: TGTGCCAGCTCACCATGGGAGCGATCGTACCAAGAGACCCAGTACTTC. Amino acids: CASSPWERSYQETQYF.

This clone is labeled as medium-sized (0.01 to 0.1%). This chain joins TRBV13 and TRBJ2-7; possibly TRBD1 for D (6 bases). V was shortened by 1 base and J by 6 bases, with 10 bases between the two germline ends. The CDR3 length is 13 residues. CDR1 is PRHDT and CDR2 is FYEKMQ in the germline V gene (reference sequence). CDR3 nucleotide sequence: TGTGCCAGCAGCTTAGTCCAGGGGAGCGAGCAGTACTTC. Translating gives CASSLVQGSEQYF.

This chain joins TRBV30 and TRBJ2-7, with TRBD2 matching 9 bases. The CDR3 contains 16 residues. Per germline, CDR1 GTSNPN and CDR2 SVGIG (reference sequence). The ends lost 2 bases at V and 6 bases at J; junction bases unmatched: 14. The CDR3: CAWSQVSGSPIGEQYF. CDR3 sequence (DNA): TGTGCCTGGAGTCAGGTTAGCGGGAGCCCCATTGGCGAGCAGTACTTC.

In its sample, this clone was seen a few times. This sample includes further DNA sequences coding for the same CDR3. The V gene is TRBV30, the J gene TRBJ1-5; 9 positions agree with TRBD1. The junction had 6 bases not matched to a gene; V was cut back by 5 bases and J by 7 bases. CDR3 length: 13 residues. Germline CDR1 GTSNPN, CDR2 SVGIG (reference sequence). CDR3 bases: TGTGCCTGGTCAACAGGGGGCCGGCAGCCCCAGCATTTT. Translating gives CAWSTGGRQPQHF.

The chain has TRBV18 and TRBJ1-3, with D hard to call. The V end was cut by 3 bases, the J end by 0 bases, with 6 bases between. Germline V gene lookup returns CDR1 KGHSH and CDR2 LQKENI. The CDR3 is 14 amino acids. CDR3 coding DNA: TGTGCCAGCTCACCGGGAAGCTCTGGAAACACCATATATTTT. This codes for CASSPGSSGNTIYF.

The chain's CDR3 is CASSHQGGRETQYF. In DNA form, the CDR3 reads TGTGCCAGCAGTCATCAGGGGGGGCGAGAGACCCAGTACTTC. The rearrangement uses TRBV11-1 and TRBJ2-5; perhaps D is TRBD1 or TRBD2 (7 bases each). CDR1 is SGHAT, CDR2 FQDESV, per germline (reference sequence). The CDR3 loop spans 14 amino acids. V was cut by 6 bases and J by 4 bases, with 15 bases left in between.

This clone was detected ten times or more. The chain recombines TRBV10-3 with TRBJ2-2; D is unresolved. Trimming removed 3 bases from V and 0 bases from J, with 17 bases in between. The CDR3 covers 18 residues. Germline-derived CDR1 and CDR2 are ENHRY and SYGVKD. CDR3 sequence reads: CAISDPLWADSNTGELFF. In DNA, the CDR3 is TGTGCCATCAGTGACCCCCTTTGGGCGGATTCGAACACCGGGGAGCTGTTTTTT.

This clone was seen only once. The V call is TRBV25-1, the J call TRBJ2-1; 8 nucleotides match TRBD2. The germline CDR1 and CDR2 sequences are MGHDK and SYGVNS. This CDR3 has 15 amino acids. Losses at the gene ends were 4 bases for V and 5 bases for J; bases not matched to a gene: 7. In DNA form, the CDR3 reads TGTGCCAGCAGTGTCCCGGGACTAGGAAACAATGAGCAGTTCTTC. Its translation: CASSVPGLGNNEQFF.

A few counts support this clone. The chain is built from TRBV29-1 and TRBJ2-3, with 8 bases identical to TRBD1. With V trimmed by 8 bases and J by 4 bases, 5 bases remained unmatched. Germline V CDR1 and CDR2: SQVTM, ANQGSEA. CDR3 length equals 12 residues. CDR3 bases: TGCAGCCTCTCACAGGGGGCAGATACGCAGTATTTT. Its protein product is CSLSQGADTQYF.

The chain is built from TRBV7-2 and TRBJ2-7; 10 bases agree with TRBD1. The CDR3 runs 15 residues. Germline lookup yields CDR1 SGHTA and CDR2 FQGNSA. Trimming removed 5 bases from V and 3 bases from J; junction bases left unmatched: 7. CDR3 in amino acids: CASSPAGTGDYEQYF. DNA of the CDR3: TGTGCCAGCAGCCCGGCCGGGACAGGGGACTACGAGCAGTACTTC.

This clone was counted only a few times. CDR3 residues: CSAHRENYGYTF. The CDR3 DNA sequence: TGCAGCGCCCACAGGGAGAACTATGGCTACACCTTC. The chain combines TRBV29-1 with TRBJ1-2; D might be TRBD1 (6 bases). The CDR3 spans 12 residues. Trimming stripped 7 bases from V and 2 bases from J, with 11 bases between. Germline lookup yields CDR1 SQVTM and CDR2 ANQGSEA.

This clone has a handful of counts. V gene TRBV2 combines with J gene TRBJ2-5; tentatively, D is TRBD1 (5 bases). The CDR3 is made up of 12 amino acids. The germline CDR1 and CDR2 sequences are SNHLY and FYNNEI. V lost 6 bases to trimming and J lost 5 bases, with 10 bases between them. CDR3 protein: CASRDTRETQYF. The CDR3 DNA reads as TGTGCCAGCAGGGACACCAGGGAGACCCAGTACTTC.

This clone was seen only a few times. Germline and junction disagree at one end, which may indicate a read error. The chain recombines TRBV19 with TRBJ1-5; no reliable D call. The CDR3 is 12 amino acids. Germline V CDR1 and CDR2: LNHDA, SQIVND (reference sequence). In DNA form, the CDR3 reads TGTGCCAGTAGTCTCCCGAATCAGTCCCAGCATTTT. This codes for CASSLPNQSQHF.

This clone was seen many times. J is TRBJ1-5 and V is TRBV29-1, with TRBD1 as a possible D gene (5 bases). The V gene lost 5 bases and the J gene lost 2 bases, with 7 bases spanning the gap. The CDR3 is 12 amino acids. Germline CDR1 and CDR2: SQVTM and ANQGSEA. The CDR3 here is CSVRDGNQPQHF. The CDR3 DNA is TGCAGCGTTCGGGACGGCAATCAGCCCCAGCATTTT.

As for this clone: The sample has other DNA sequences that encode this CDR3 too. The chain couples TRBV18 to TRBJ2-5; D gene ambiguous. This CDR3 has 13 amino acids. The V gene's germline CDR1 is KGHSH and CDR2 LQKENI. Between the trimmed V and J ends, which lost 1 base and 4 bases, there was a span of 7 bases. CDR3 amino acids: CASSPQGRETQYF. The CDR3 DNA is TGTGCCAGCTCACCACAGGGCAGAGAGACCCAGTACTTC.